One and the same sample provided the 25 T cell receptor beta chains below, sequenced in a study of CD8+ T cells in alopecia areata. Extracted RNA was reverse transcribed, and the resulting cDNA served as sequencing template. TCRdb's table, derived via immunoSEQ multiplex PCR, lists solely in-frame clones and lacks some. The sample has approximately 140,000 clones, 45% to 60% seen once. Sequenced sample: CD4+ T cells sorted from blood. Receptors originate from a human donor with alopecia areata.

The chain employs TRBV7-6 and TRBJ2-3; either TRBD1 or TRBD2 may supply D (5 bases each). CDR3 length: 15 amino acids. Germline CDR1 SGHVS, CDR2 FNYEAQ. The V end lost 5 bases, the J end lost 6 bases, and 18 bases lay between the germline ends. CDR3 coding DNA: TGTGCCAGCAGCGAGTATGGCTTGAGGGGCGATACGCAGTATTTT. Protein product: CASSEYGLRGDTQYF.

J is TRBJ2-7 and V is TRBV5-1; 7 positions match TRBD1. J was trimmed by 2 bases and V by 5 bases; bases with no gene match: 4. CDR1 and CDR2 from the germline V gene are SGHRS and YFSETQ. This CDR3 has 13 residues. CDR3 amino acids: CASSIGGAYEQYF. CDR3 DNA sequence: TGCGCCAGCAGTATAGGGGGCGCCTACGAGCAGTACTTC.

The gene calls are TRBV29-1 and TRBJ1-2; 7 bases are a match to TRBD1. Trimming cost V 4 bases and J 8 bases; bases outside gene matches: 16. This CDR3 contains 15 residues. In germline, CDR1 is SQVTM, CDR2 ANQGSEA. CDR3 DNA: TGCAGCGTTGTCGGGTACCGGCCGACAGGGCAAGGCTACACCTTC. Protein product: CSVVGYRPTGQGYTF.

The chain uses TRBV4-1 and TRBJ2-1, with D hard to call. Deletions cut 0 bases from V and 13 bases from J, with 34 bases between. The CDR3 totals 20 residues. Germline V gene data show CDR1 as MGHRA and CDR2 as YSYEKL. The CDR3 DNA is TGCGCCAGCAGCCAAGAGTCAGCCACTGGTGACCTAATCCTCCAAGAGACCCAGTTCTTC. Translating it yields CASSQESATGDLILQETQFF.

J is TRBJ1-5 and V is TRBV5-1; 8 positions match TRBD1. The CDR3 totals 14 residues. Germline V gene sequence: CDR1 SGHRS, CDR2 YFSETQ. J gave up 7 bases and V 4 bases, and 7 bases lay outside the gene matches. CDR3 sequence (DNA): TGCGCCAGCAGCCCGCAACAGGGGGAACAGCCCCAGCATTTT. Protein sequence: CASSPQQGEQPQHF. The full variable domain, in which reference TRBV5-1 and TRBJ1-5 provide the parts outside the CDR3, is KAGVTQTPRYLIKTRGQQVTLSCSPISGHRSVSWYQQTPGQGLQFLFEYFSETQRNKGNFPGRFSGRQFSNSRSEMNVSTLELGDSALYLCASSPQQGEQPQHFGDGTRLSIL.

This clone has just a few counts. DNA for the CDR3: TGTGCCAGCAGTCGGTCGGGGGCTCGAACCTACGAGCAGTACTTC. Translation: CASSRSGARTYEQYF. V is TRBV28 and J is TRBJ2-7; D possibly uses TRBD1 or TRBD2 (6 bases each). This CDR3 comprises 15 residues. From germline, CDR1 is MDHEN and CDR2 SYDVKM. V lost 5 bases and J 2 bases, leaving 16 bases between the germline ends.

This chain connects TRBV28 to TRBJ2-1, with D unresolved. This CDR3 is built from 16 residues. Germline CDR1 and CDR2: MDHEN and SYDVKM. Trimming removed 4 bases from V and 0 bases from J, with 13 bases in between. CDR3 DNA: TGTGCCAGCAGTTCCATAGCTGGAAGCTCCTACAATGAGCAGTTCTTC. Amino acids: CASSSIAGSSYNEQFF.

This clone was observed a few times. This chain joins TRBV5-1 and TRBJ1-4; D remains unclear. The CDR3 runs 14 residues. V lost 0 bases and J 7 bases, leaving 10 bases between the germline ends. Per the germline V gene, CDR1 is SGHRS and CDR2 is YFSETQ. Written as DNA, the CDR3 is TGCGCCAGCAGCTTGGATCTACCAGGTGAAAAACTGTTTTTT. Its protein is CASSLDLPGEKLFF.

This chain uses TRBV2 with TRBJ2-5; 7 nucleotides align to TRBD2. The CDR3 extends over 13 amino acids. Germline trimming cut 8 bases from V and 1 base from J; bases unmatched to any gene: 4. Germline V gene data show CDR1 as SNHLY and CDR2 as FYNNEI. The CDR3: CASSRESQETQYF. The CDR3 DNA reads as TGTGCCAGCTCGCGGGAGAGCCAAGAGACCCAGTACTTC.

The V call is TRBV5-1, the J call TRBJ1-1; D unclear. The CDR3 runs to 13 residues. The germline gives CDR1 SGHRS, CDR2 YFSETQ. V was clipped by 0 bases and J by 5 bases, with 8 bases between them. As DNA, the CDR3 is TGCGCCAGCAGCTTGGGCATGGGGACTGAAGCTTTCTTT. It is translated as CASSLGMGTEAFF.

This clone has just a few counts. The chain is built from TRBV6-1 and TRBJ2-1, with 10 positions matching TRBD1. The V gene end was trimmed by 11 bases and the J gene end by 5 bases; junction bases not matched to a gene: 6. Germline V lookup: CDR1 MNHNS, CDR2 SASEGT. CDR3 length: 13 amino acids. The CDR3 DNA reads as TGTGCCGGTCGACAGGGGGCAAACAATGAGCAGTTCTTC. Translated: CAGRQGANNEQFF.

The CDR3 region is CAAGGFTEAFF. The CDR3 DNA follows: TGTGCCGCTGGTGGATTCACTGAAGCTTTCTTT. The gene calls are TRBV7-9 and TRBJ1-1; D gene uncertain. Germline V gene data show CDR1 as SEHNR and CDR2 as FQNEAQ (reference sequence). The CDR3 has 11 amino acids. Trimming took off 11 bases at V and 4 bases at J, with 11 bases between the two ends.

This clone was counted a few times. This chain links TRBV29-1 with TRBJ1-2, with D perhaps TRBD1 (5 bases). The CDR3 has 13 amino acids. CDR1 and CDR2 (germline): SQVTM, ANQGSEA. Trimming took off 3 bases at V and 5 bases at J, with 13 bases between the two ends. The CDR3 spells CSVDGGDFYGYTF. The CDR3 nucleotides read TGCAGCGTTGATGGGGGGGACTTTTATGGCTACACCTTC. Drawing the rest from reference TRBV29-1 and TRBJ1-2, the complete variable domain is SAVISQKPSRDICQRGTSLTIQCQVDSQVTMMFWYRQQPGQSLTLIATANQGSEATYESGFVIDKFPISRPNLTFSTLTVSNMSPEDSSIYLCSVDGGDFYGYTFGSGTRLTVV.

The chain recombines TRBV27 with TRBJ2-3, with no clear D. Germline-derived CDR1 and CDR2 are MNHEY and SMNVEV (reference sequence). The CDR3 sequence is 15 residues long. The ends were cut back, 6 bases at V and 0 bases at J, with 13 bases in the middle. Here the CDR3 DNA reads TGTGCCAGCAGGGTTAGCCCTTTCAGCACAGATACGCAGTATTTT. Translation: CASRVSPFSTDTQYF.

The chain joins TRBV29-1 to TRBJ2-3, with unresolved D. Germline CDR1 is SQVTM and CDR2 is ANQGSEA. The CDR3 runs 14 residues. V was trimmed by 3 bases and J by 0 bases, leaving 10 bases between them. CDR3 coding DNA: TGCAGCGTTGATTCCGGACCCAGCACAGATACGCAGTATTTT. It encodes CSVDSGPSTDTQYF.

This clone was picked up a small number of times. The chain has TRBV2 and TRBJ1-5; D not resolved. Germline CDR1 is SNHLY and CDR2 is FYNNEI. This CDR3 is 12 amino acids long. V was trimmed by 4 bases and J by 6 bases, leaving 7 bases between them. The chain's CDR3 is CASSATGQPQHF. The DNA of the CDR3 is TGTGCCAGCAGTGCCACGGGTCAGCCCCAGCATTTT.

In regard to this clone: Within the sample, other DNA sequences also encode this same CDR3. This chain uses TRBV27 with TRBJ2-6, with D unresolved. Germline loops: CDR1 MNHEY, CDR2 SMNVEV (reference sequence). V was pared by 2 bases and J by 4 bases, with 6 bases between. The CDR3 loop spans 14 amino acids. The CDR3: CASSLISGANVLTF. The CDR3 bases are TGTGCCAGCAGTTTAATCTCCGGGGCCAACGTCCTGACTTTC.

In this sample, this clone turned up once. This chain uses TRBV4-1 with TRBJ2-7; TRBD1 aligns across 10 bases. J was trimmed by 12 bases and V by 0 bases; bases with no gene match: 8. This CDR3 is built from 14 residues. The germline V gene encodes CDR1 MGHRA and CDR2 YSYEKL. CDR3 amino acids: CASSQEDRGRHRYF. The CDR3 nucleotides are TGCGCCAGCAGCCAAGAAGACAGGGGGCGTCATCGGTACTTC.

This clone has only a few counts. The chain links TRBV10-3 to TRBJ2-1, with 7 nucleotides matching TRBD1. Germline V gives CDR1 ENHRY, CDR2 SYGVKD. J gave up 2 bases and V 2 bases, and 9 bases lay outside the gene matches. The CDR3 extends over 17 amino acids. This CDR3 is CAISENPPGQTYNEQFF. The CDR3 DNA follows: TGTGCCATCAGTGAGAATCCCCCGGGACAGACCTACAATGAGCAGTTCTTC.

This clone was counted between two and nine times. This chain connects TRBV11-2 to TRBJ1-2; TRBD1 matches 9 bases. This CDR3 has 16 amino acids. Germline CDR1 SGHAT, CDR2 FQNNGV. Unmatched junction bases numbered 10, after V lost 4 bases and J lost 4 bases. The CDR3 region is CASSYINRGRIYGYTF. The CDR3 bases are TGTGCCAGCAGCTACATTAACAGGGGGCGCATCTATGGCTACACCTTC.

The CDR3 sequence is CASAIATNQPQHF. CDR3 bases: TGCGCCAGCGCAATCGCAACCAATCAGCCCCAGCATTTT. The rearrangement uses TRBV5-1 and TRBJ1-5; D remains ambiguous. Germline loops: CDR1 SGHRS, CDR2 YFSETQ. The V end lost 7 bases, the J end lost 3 bases, and 11 bases lay between the germline ends. The CDR3 runs 13 residues.

The sample holds one count of this clone. The CDR3 reads CASSPLAPDTQYF. As DNA, the CDR3 is TGCGCCAGCAGCCCCCTAGCTCCAGATACGCAGTATTTT. This sequence joins TRBV5-1 and TRBJ2-3; D may be TRBD2 (5 bases). Germline CDR1 SGHRS, CDR2 YFSETQ. V was cut by 4 bases and J by 4 bases, with 10 bases left in between. This CDR3 is 13 amino acids long.

The V and J genes are TRBV4-1 and TRBJ2-7; D is unclear. This CDR3 comprises 15 residues. The V end was cut by 5 bases, the J end by 7 bases, with 21 bases between. The germline V gene encodes CDR1 MGHRA and CDR2 YSYEKL. The CDR3 protein is CASSVDNSRLGEQYF. CDR3 bases: TGCGCCAGCAGCGTCGACAATTCCCGCCTAGGGGAGCAGTACTTC.

In its sample, this clone was seen a few times. The DNA of the CDR3 is TGCAGCGCACTCCTCGGGACAGCGATGTATGGCTACACCTTC. It encodes CSALLGTAMYGYTF. V is TRBV29-1 and J is TRBJ1-2, with TRBD1 identical over 7 bases. Per germline, CDR1 SQVTM and CDR2 ANQGSEA. V shed 7 bases, J shed 5 bases, and the junction held 13 bases outside the gene matches. This CDR3 is built from 14 residues. The full variable domain, completed using reference TRBV29-1 and TRBJ1-2, is SAVISQKPSRDICQRGTSLTIQCQVDSQVTMMFWYRQQPGQSLTLIATANQGSEATYESGFVIDKFPISRPNLTFSTLTVSNMSPEDSSIYLCSALLGTAMYGYTFGSGTRLTVV.

This chain connects TRBV27 to TRBJ1-1; D gene ambiguous. The V and J ends lost 4 bases and 4 bases respectively, with 10 bases between them. CDR1 is MNHEY, CDR2 SMNVEV, per germline (reference sequence). This CDR3 is 13 amino acids long. The CDR3 DNA reads as TGTGCCAGCAGTTCCCAAACATCCACTGAAGCTTTCTTT. Translation: CASSSQTSTEAFF.